The present entry profiles one T cell receptor beta chain with its context. This receptor's antigen is unknown. Base qualities are not recorded, but no much larger clone differs from it by a single base. The record originates from a study of shared clonotypes between healthy human individuals (dated by TCRdb to 2019 to 2021). Broadly, across the study: Three men and two women, aged 18 to 49 years, made up the cohort. The study deeply sequenced blood TCR repertoires of five healthy adults to estimate repertoire size and the extent of clonotype sharing between individuals. Libraries were prepared and TCR repertoires were sequenced by different laboratories using diverse techniques, in order to increase sequencing depth and limit assay-specific biases. Each donor's leukapheresis produced roughly between roughly 0.9 and 8.9 billion PBMCs. General conclusions and limits of the study: Because the study included only a small number of donors, the genetic and exposure-history diversity represented was limited. Pairwise subsampling led to the expectation that sequencing depth would affect the degree of clonotype sharing among donors. Sampling was restricted to blood, and TCR repertoires in tissue are likely to differ from TCR repertoires in blood.

Using the deep immunoSEQ assay, multiplex PCR amplified TCR CDR3 regions from genomic DNA. Genomic DNA extracted from each cell subset was distributed evenly over all wells of several immunoSEQ 96-well plates, and each plate served as one replicate. For unsorted PBMC, each replicate PCR was loaded with around 300 ng genomic DNA, equivalent to about 33,000 T cell genomes. Unsorted PBMC genomic DNA was sequenced across ten immunoSEQ deep assay plates. The purified libraries were quantified using a Qubit 3.0 fluorometer, sized with a Bioanalyzer 2100, and then quantified again using the KAPA Library Quantification kit. Every immunoSEQ 96-well plate was sequenced on a dedicated single-read 150-cycle Illumina NextSeq 550 flow cell. In the original analysis: The immunoSEQ output contained only junctional sequences without quality scores, so filtering could not match that applied to full-length reads. Sequences were annotated with PyIR, a Python wrapper for IgBLAST v1.9, using IMGT germline references to assign V/J genes and CDR3. Reads were removed for weak V/J assignments (E-value above 1e-6), missing CDR3, stop codons, out-of-frame junctions, or ambiguous translated residues. A V3J clonotype was defined by an identical inferred V gene, J gene, and CDR3 amino acid sequence. The percentage overlap between two repertoires was calculated by dividing the number of shared unique clonotypes by the size of the smaller repertoire. RTK rarefaction, the Chao1 estimator, and Recon v2.1 estimates of unobserved clonotypes were used to assess repertoire richness. The immuneACCESS repertoire file appears here via TCRdb, limited to in-frame rearrangements. These files lack a portion of the clones; in checked studies, under half of the deficit traces to unresolved V genes, and the cause of the others is not known. V, J and clone size are taken as reported in that table, and D and trimming were inferred from the DNA itself. The sample includes 450,000 to 600,000 clones, with 70% to 85% observed a single time. In total, the top ten clones hold over 9.5% of the sample.

The donors were healthy, HIV-negative adults with no recently reported acute infections or vaccinations. Every donor was a Caucasian adult living in Nashville, Tennessee, USA. For unsorted samples, 90 million or so PBMCs were counted and genomic DNA was extracted with the QIAamp DNA Blood Mini kit. Blood was collected by leukapheresis, and PBMCs were isolated by Ficoll-Histopaque density gradient centrifugation and then cryopreserved in liquid nitrogen vapor phase. The CDR1 and CDR2 encoded by the germline V gene are SGDLS and YYNGEE. Relative to germline, V is missing 0 bases and J is missing 8 bases, with 7 bases of the junction outside any gene match. The CDR3 runs 15 amino acids, cysteine and phenylalanine included. Only CDR3 DNA remains: 45 bases, in frame from the first base.

The chain employs TRBV9 and TRBJ1-2; 10 bases in between match TRBD1. The sample taken for sequencing was PBMCs. The clonotype comes from a woman between 40 and 50 years old in good health. Some clones in this sample may be carry-over from other donors' samples. The nucleotide sequence is given as TGTGCCAGCAGCGTAGTTGGGACAGGGGAGAACGGCTACACCTTC. It codes for CASSVVGTGENGYTF.